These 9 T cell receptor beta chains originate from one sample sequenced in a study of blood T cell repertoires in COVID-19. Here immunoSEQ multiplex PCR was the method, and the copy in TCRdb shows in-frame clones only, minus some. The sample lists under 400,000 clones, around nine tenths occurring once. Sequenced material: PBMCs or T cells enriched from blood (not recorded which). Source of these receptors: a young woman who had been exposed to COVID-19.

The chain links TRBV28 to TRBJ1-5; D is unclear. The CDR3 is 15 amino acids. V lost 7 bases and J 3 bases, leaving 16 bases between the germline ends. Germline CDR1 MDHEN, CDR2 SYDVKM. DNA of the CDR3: TGTGCCAGCACCACCCCGCGCGGGTCCAATCAGCCCCAGCATTTT. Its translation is CASTTPRGSNQPQHF. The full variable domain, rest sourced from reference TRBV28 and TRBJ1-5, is DVKVTQSSRYLVKRTGEKVFLECVQDMDHENMFWYRQDPGLGLRLIYFSYDVKMKEKGDIPEGYSVSREKKERFSLILESASTNQTSMYLCASTTPRGSNQPQHFGDGTRLSIL.

CDR3 nucleotide sequence: TGTGCCAGCAGCATCGAGGGAGGGGCCTACGAGCAGTACTTC. Translated: CASSIEGGAYEQYF. V gene TRBV5-4 combines with J gene TRBJ2-7, with 7 bases matching TRBD2. Germline lookup yields CDR1 SGHNT and CDR2 YYREEE (reference sequence). The CDR3 spans 14 residues. Trimming cost V 4 bases and J 2 bases; bases outside gene matches: 6. The variable domain in full, completed from reference TRBV5-4 and TRBJ2-7, reads ETGVTQSPTHLIKTRGQQVTLRCSSQSGHNTVSWYQQALGQGPQFIFQYYREEENGRGNFPPRFSGLQFPNYSSELNVNALELDDSALYLCASSIEGGAYEQYFGPGTRLTVT.

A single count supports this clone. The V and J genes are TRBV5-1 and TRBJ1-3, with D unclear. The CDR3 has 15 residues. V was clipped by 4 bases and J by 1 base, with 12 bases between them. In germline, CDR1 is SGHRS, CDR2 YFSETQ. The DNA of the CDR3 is TGCGCCAGCAGCCGCCGCGGGGATTCTGGAAACACCATATATTTT. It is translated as CASSRRGDSGNTIYF.

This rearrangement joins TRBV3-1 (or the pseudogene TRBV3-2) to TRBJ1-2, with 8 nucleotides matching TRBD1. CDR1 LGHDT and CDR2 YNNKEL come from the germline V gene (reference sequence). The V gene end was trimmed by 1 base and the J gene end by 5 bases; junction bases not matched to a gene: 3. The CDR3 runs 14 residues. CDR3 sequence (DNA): TGTGCCAGCAGCCAAGGGACAGGGCCATATGGCTACACCTTC. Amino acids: CASSQGTGPYGYTF.

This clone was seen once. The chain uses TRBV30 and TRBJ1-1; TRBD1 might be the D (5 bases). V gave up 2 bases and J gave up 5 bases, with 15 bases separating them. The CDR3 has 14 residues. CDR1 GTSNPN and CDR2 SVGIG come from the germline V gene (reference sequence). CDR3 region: CAWSNLLGGTEAFF. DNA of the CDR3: TGTGCCTGGAGTAACCTCTTGGGGGGAACTGAAGCTTTCTTT. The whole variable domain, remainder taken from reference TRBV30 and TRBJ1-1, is SQTIHQWPATLVQPVGSPLSLECTVEGTSNPNLYWYRQAAGRGLQLLFYSVGIGQISSEVPQNLSASRPQDRQFILSSKKLLLSDSGFYLCAWSNLLGGTEAFFGQGTRLTVV.

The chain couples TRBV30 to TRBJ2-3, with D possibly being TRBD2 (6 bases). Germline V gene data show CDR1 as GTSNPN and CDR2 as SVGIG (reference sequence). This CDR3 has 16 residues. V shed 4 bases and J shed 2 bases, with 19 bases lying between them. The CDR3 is CAWTQGLAGTTDTQYF. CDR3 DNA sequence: TGTGCCTGGACCCAGGGACTGGCGGGAACCACAGATACGCAGTATTTT. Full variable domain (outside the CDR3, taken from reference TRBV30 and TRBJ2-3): SQTIHQWPATLVQPVGSPLSLECTVEGTSNPNLYWYRQAAGRGLQLLFYSVGIGQISSEVPQNLSASRPQDRQFILSSKKLLLSDSGFYLCAWTQGLAGTTDTQYFGPGTRLTVL.

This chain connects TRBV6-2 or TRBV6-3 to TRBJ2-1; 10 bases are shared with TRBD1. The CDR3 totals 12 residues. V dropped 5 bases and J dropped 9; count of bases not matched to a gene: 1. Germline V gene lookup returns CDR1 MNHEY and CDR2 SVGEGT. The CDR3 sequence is CASSRTGGEQFF. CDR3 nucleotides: TGTGCCAGCAGTCGGACAGGGGGTGAGCAGTTCTTC.

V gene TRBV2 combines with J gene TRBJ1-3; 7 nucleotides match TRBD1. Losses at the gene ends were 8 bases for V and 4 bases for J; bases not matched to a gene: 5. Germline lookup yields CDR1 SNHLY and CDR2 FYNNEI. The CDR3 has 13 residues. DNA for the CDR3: TGTGCCAGCGGGGGGACAGCGGGAAACACCATATATTTT. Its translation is CASGGTAGNTIYF.

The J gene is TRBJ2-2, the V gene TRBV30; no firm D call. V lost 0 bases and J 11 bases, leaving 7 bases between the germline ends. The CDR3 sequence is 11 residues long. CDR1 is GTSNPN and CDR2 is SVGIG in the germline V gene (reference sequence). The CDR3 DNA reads TGTGCCTGGAGTGTTTCCGTTGAGCTGTTTTTT. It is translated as CAWSVSVELFF.